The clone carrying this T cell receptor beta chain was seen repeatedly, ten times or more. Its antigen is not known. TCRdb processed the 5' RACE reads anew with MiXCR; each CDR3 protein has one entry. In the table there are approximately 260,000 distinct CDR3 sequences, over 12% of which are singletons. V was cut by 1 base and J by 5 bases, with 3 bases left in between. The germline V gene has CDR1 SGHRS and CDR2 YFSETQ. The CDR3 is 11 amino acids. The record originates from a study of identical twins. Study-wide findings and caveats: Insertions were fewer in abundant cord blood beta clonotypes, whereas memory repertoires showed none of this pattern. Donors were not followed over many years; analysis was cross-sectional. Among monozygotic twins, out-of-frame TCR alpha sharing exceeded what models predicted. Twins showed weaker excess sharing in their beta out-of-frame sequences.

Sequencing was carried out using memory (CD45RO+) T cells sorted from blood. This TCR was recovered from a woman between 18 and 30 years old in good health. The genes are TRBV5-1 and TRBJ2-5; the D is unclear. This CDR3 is CASSLPETQYF. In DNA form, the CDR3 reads TGCGCCAGCAGCTTGCCCGAGACCCAGTACTTC.